Listed below are T cell receptor beta chains from one sample, sequenced in a study of Graves' ophthalmopathy and Graves' hyperthyroidism. Each CDR3 protein gets one entry after TCRdb re-called the multiplex PCR reads with MiXCR. The repertoire holds about 1.1 million distinct CDR3 sequences, about 40% seen once, with roughly 10% in the top ten. The sample comprised peripheral blood or thyroid tissue (not recorded which). These receptors were collected from an adult man with Graves' hyperthyroidism. Both conserved end residues are part of each CDR3. Each record gives: CDR3 DNA, CDR3 protein, CDR3 length, clone size, D gene, V gene, J gene. A D gene is named only where the DNA matches it firmly. Not all rows give a size; the values are once, few, many and, for expanded clones, a class.

cdr3_nt: TGTGCCACCAGCAGAGATAGGTTGAGCTCCTACAATGAGCAGTTCTTC
cdr3_aa: CATSRDRLSSYNEQFF
cdr3_length: 16
clone_size: .
d_call: .
v_call: TRBV15
j_call: TRBJ2-1

cdr3_nt: TGCGCCAGCAGCCAAGATCAACAGGACCAAGAGACCCAGTACTTC
cdr3_aa: CASSQDQQDQETQYF
cdr3_length: 15
clone_size: many
d_call: .
v_call: TRBV4-1
j_call: TRBJ2-5

cdr3_nt: TGCGCCAGCACCTACATAGGAGACACCGGGGAGCTGTTTTTT
cdr3_aa: CASTYIGDTGELFF
cdr3_length: 14
clone_size: .
d_call: .
v_call: TRBV5-1
j_call: TRBJ2-2

cdr3_nt: TGTGCCAGCAGCCCACAGGGGTTCGACACCGGGGAGCTGTTTTTT
cdr3_aa: CASSPQGFDTGELFF
cdr3_length: 15
clone_size: .
d_call: TRBD1
v_call: TRBV7-2
j_call: TRBJ2-2

cdr3_nt: TGTGCCAGTAAGGAACAGCTCTTATCTGGGGCCAACGTCCTGACTTTC
cdr3_aa: CASKEQLLSGANVLTF
cdr3_length: 16
clone_size: once
d_call: .
v_call: TRBV19
j_call: TRBJ2-6

cdr3_nt: TGCGCCAGCAAGAGGACAGGGGGCGACGAGCAGTACTTC
cdr3_aa: CASKRTGGDEQYF
cdr3_length: 13
clone_size: once
d_call: TRBD1
v_call: TRBV5-1
j_call: TRBJ2-7

cdr3_nt: TGCGCCTGCAGTGCTACGGGTTACTCAGGGTCTGGCTACACCTTC
cdr3_aa: CACSATGYSGSGYTF
cdr3_length: 15
clone_size: .
d_call: .
v_call: TRBV10-2
j_call: TRBJ1-2

cdr3_nt: TGTGCCAGCAGCTCACAACCGCGGGCAGGGGGTAATGAGCAGTTCTTC
cdr3_aa: CASSSQPRAGGNEQFF
cdr3_length: 16
clone_size: few
d_call: TRBD1
v_call: TRBV7-2
j_call: TRBJ2-1

cdr3_nt: TGTGCCAGCAGAGGGACAGACCCTGGACCTACGAACTATGGCTACACCTTC
cdr3_aa: CASRGTDPGPTNYGYTF
cdr3_length: 17
clone_size: many
d_call: TRBD1
v_call: TRBV7-2
j_call: TRBJ1-2

cdr3_nt: TGTGCCAGCAGTCTAGATATATTCACAGGGGGCAAAAACACTGAAGCTTTCTTT
cdr3_aa: CASSLDIFTGGKNTEAFF
cdr3_length: 18
clone_size: .
d_call: TRBD1
v_call: TRBV2
j_call: TRBJ1-1

cdr3_nt: TGCAGCGTTGGACCAGGGACAGTAGAGACCCAGTACTTC
cdr3_aa: CSVGPGTVETQYF
cdr3_length: 13
clone_size: many
d_call: TRBD1
v_call: TRBV29-1
j_call: TRBJ2-5

cdr3_nt: TGTGCCAGCAGCTTAACCCACCAAGAGACCCAGTACTTC
cdr3_aa: CASSLTHQETQYF
cdr3_length: 13
clone_size: many
d_call: .
v_call: TRBV7-8
j_call: TRBJ2-5

cdr3_nt: TGCAGCGTTGTTCTTTCCTACGAGCAGTACTTC
cdr3_aa: CSVVLSYEQYF
cdr3_length: 11
clone_size: many
d_call: .
v_call: TRBV29-1
j_call: TRBJ2-7

cdr3_nt: TGTGCCAGCCAAGAACCCCTCTCACCCCTCCACTTT
cdr3_aa: CASQEPLSPLHF
cdr3_length: 12
clone_size: .
d_call: .
v_call: TRBV6-2/TRBV6-3
j_call: TRBJ1-6

cdr3_nt: TGTGCCAGCAGCCCGGGCCAGGGGTGGCCTGGAAACACCATATATTTT
cdr3_aa: CASSPGQGWPGNTIYF
cdr3_length: 16
clone_size: few
d_call: .
v_call: TRBV5-4
j_call: TRBJ1-3

cdr3_nt: TGTGCCAGCAGTGTATTGGGGGATTCACCCCTCCACTTT
cdr3_aa: CASSVLGDSPLHF
cdr3_length: 13
clone_size: many
d_call: .
v_call: TRBV25-1
j_call: TRBJ1-6

cdr3_nt: TGCAGCGTTGAAATGCAGGGAAGCTATGGCTACACCTTC
cdr3_aa: CSVEMQGSYGYTF
cdr3_length: 13
clone_size: many
d_call: .
v_call: TRBV29-1
j_call: TRBJ1-2

cdr3_nt: TGCAGCGTTGCGGGCGGCGGGGGGGCCGACACCGGGGAGCTGTTTTTT
cdr3_aa: CSVAGGGGADTGELFF
cdr3_length: 16
clone_size: .
d_call: TRBD2
v_call: TRBV29-1
j_call: TRBJ2-2

cdr3_nt: TGTGCCAGCAGCCAAGATCCCCCTCGTCGGACATCGAACACTGAAGCTTTCTTT
cdr3_aa: CASSQDPPRRTSNTEAFF
cdr3_length: 18
clone_size: .
d_call: .
v_call: TRBV14
j_call: TRBJ1-1

cdr3_nt: TGTGCCAGCAGTTCTACAGGGGAGGGAGCAACTAATGAAAAACTGTTTTTT
cdr3_aa: CASSSTGEGATNEKLFF
cdr3_length: 17
clone_size: few
d_call: TRBD1
v_call: TRBV7-2
j_call: TRBJ1-4

cdr3_nt: TGCGCCAGCAGCCAAGATCGGTGGGAGGGGGCGAACACTGAAGCTTTCTTT
cdr3_aa: CASSQDRWEGANTEAFF
cdr3_length: 17
clone_size: .
d_call: TRBD1
v_call: TRBV4-3
j_call: TRBJ1-1

cdr3_nt: TGTGCCAGCAGCCAAACGGCGACCCGGGACTTCATCTACGAGCAGTACTTC
cdr3_aa: CASSQTATRDFIYEQYF
cdr3_length: 17
clone_size: .
d_call: .
v_call: TRBV7-9
j_call: TRBJ2-7

cdr3_nt: TGCAGTGCTAGTAGCAGCGGCTACGAGCAGTACTTC
cdr3_aa: CSASSSGYEQYF
cdr3_length: 12
clone_size: many
d_call: .
v_call: TRBV20-1
j_call: TRBJ2-7

cdr3_nt: TGTGCCAGCACCACCGGATATGGTGGAAACACCATACATTTT
cdr3_aa: CASTTGYGGNTIHF
cdr3_length: 14
clone_size: .
d_call: .
v_call: TRBV7-9
j_call: TRBJ1-3

cdr3_nt: TGCGCCAGCAGCTCGGACACGGTGAACACTGAAGCTTTCTTT
cdr3_aa: CASSSDTVNTEAFF
cdr3_length: 14
clone_size: .
d_call: .
v_call: TRBV5-1
j_call: TRBJ1-1

cdr3_nt: TGTGCCAGCAGGAGGACAGGGAGAGCGAGAACGGAAGCTTTCTTT
cdr3_aa: CASRRTGRARTEAFF
cdr3_length: 15
clone_size: .
d_call: TRBD1
v_call: TRBV11-2
j_call: TRBJ1-1

cdr3_nt: TGCGCCAGCAGCTTGACAGGAAGCACATACGAGCAGTACTTC
cdr3_aa: CASSLTGSTYEQYF
cdr3_length: 14
clone_size: many
d_call: .
v_call: TRBV5-1
j_call: TRBJ2-7

cdr3_nt: TGTGCCAGTAATAAGGGTTTCAACACTGAAGCTTTCTTT
cdr3_aa: CASNKGFNTEAFF
cdr3_length: 13
clone_size: many
d_call: .
v_call: TRBV19
j_call: TRBJ1-1

cdr3_nt: TGTGCCACCAGTGATTCAAGGACAGGGGGCGCGTATCAGCCCCAGCATTTT
cdr3_aa: CATSDSRTGGAYQPQHF
cdr3_length: 17
clone_size: many
d_call: TRBD1
v_call: TRBV24-1
j_call: TRBJ1-5

cdr3_nt: TGCGCCAGCAGTGAGCCGGACAGGGTGGGCTATGGCTACACCTTC
cdr3_aa: CASSEPDRVGYGYTF
cdr3_length: 15
clone_size: once
d_call: TRBD1
v_call: TRBV10-2
j_call: TRBJ1-2

cdr3_nt: TGTGCCAGCAGCCCTAGCGCCGTCGGCAATCAGCCCCAGCATTTT
cdr3_aa: CASSPSAVGNQPQHF
cdr3_length: 15
clone_size: many
d_call: .
v_call: TRBV7-2
j_call: TRBJ1-5

cdr3_nt: TGTGCCACCAGTTCCCCGGTTGGGACTGAAGCTTTCTTT
cdr3_aa: CATSSPVGTEAFF
cdr3_length: 13
clone_size: .
d_call: .
v_call: TRBV24-1
j_call: TRBJ1-1

cdr3_nt: TGCGCCAGCAGATCGGGGCTTTTGAACACTGAAGCTTTCTTT
cdr3_aa: CASRSGLLNTEAFF
cdr3_length: 14
clone_size: few
d_call: .
v_call: TRBV5-1
j_call: TRBJ1-1

cdr3_nt: TGTGCCAGCAGTAGGTTTACCACTGAAGCTTTCTTT
cdr3_aa: CASSRFTTEAFF
cdr3_length: 12
clone_size: many
d_call: .
v_call: TRBV6-5
j_call: TRBJ1-1

cdr3_nt: TGCGCCAGCAGCCAAAGACCTGATGGCTACACCTTC
cdr3_aa: CASSQRPDGYTF
cdr3_length: 12
clone_size: many
d_call: .
v_call: TRBV4-1
j_call: TRBJ1-2

cdr3_nt: TGTGCCAGAAGGGAGACCCAGTACTTC
cdr3_aa: CARRETQYF
cdr3_length: 9
clone_size: many
d_call: .
v_call: TRBV19
j_call: TRBJ2-5